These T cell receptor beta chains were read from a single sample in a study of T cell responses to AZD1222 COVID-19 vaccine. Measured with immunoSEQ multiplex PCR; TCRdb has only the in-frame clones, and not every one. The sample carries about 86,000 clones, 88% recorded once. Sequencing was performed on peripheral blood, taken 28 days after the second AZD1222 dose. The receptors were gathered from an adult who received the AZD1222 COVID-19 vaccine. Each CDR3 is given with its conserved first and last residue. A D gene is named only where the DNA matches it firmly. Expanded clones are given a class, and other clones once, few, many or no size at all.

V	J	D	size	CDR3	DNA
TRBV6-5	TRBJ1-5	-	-	CASSKEFGQPQHF	TGTGCCAGCAGTAAGGAATTTGGTCAGCCCCAGCATTTT
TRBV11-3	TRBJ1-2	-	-	CASSSQINYGYTF	TGTGCCAGCAGCTCGCAGATTAACTATGGCTACACCTTC
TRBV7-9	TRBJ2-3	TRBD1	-	CASSWGQFTDTQYF	TGTGCCAGCAGCTGGGGACAGTTCACAGATACGCAGTATTTT
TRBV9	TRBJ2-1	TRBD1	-	CASSPRQGVMYEQFF	TGTGCCAGCAGCCCTCGACAGGGGGTAATGTATGAGCAGTTCTTC
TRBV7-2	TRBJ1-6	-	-	CASSPGGSYNSPLHF	TGTGCCAGCAGCCCTGGAGGCTCCTATAATTCACCCCTCCACTTT
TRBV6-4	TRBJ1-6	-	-	CASSERGHGSPLHF	TGTGCCAGCAGTGAAAGGGGACACGGATCACCCCTCCACTTT
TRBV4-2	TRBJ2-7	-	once	CASSHVGSSYEQYF	TGTGCCAGCAGCCACGTTGGCAGCTCCTACGAGCAGTACTTC
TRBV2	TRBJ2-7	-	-	CASRAASKYF	TGTGCCAGCAGGGCGGCTAGCAAGTACTTC
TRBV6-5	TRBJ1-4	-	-	CASSLGGEKLFF	TGTGCCAGCAGTTTGGGAGGGGAAAAACTGTTTTTT
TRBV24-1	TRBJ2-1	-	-	CATSVGPNEQFF	TGTGCCACCAGTGTGGGCCCTAATGAGCAGTTCTTC
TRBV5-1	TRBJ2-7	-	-	CASSPAGTNAYEQYF	TGCGCCAGCAGCCCGGCGGGGACAAATGCTTACGAGCAGTACTTC
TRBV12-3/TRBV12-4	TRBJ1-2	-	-	CASSSAYGYTF	TGTGCCAGCAGTTCCGCCTATGGCTACACCTTC
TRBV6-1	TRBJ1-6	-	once	CASSEAAGHYNSPLHF	TGTGCCAGCAGTGAAGCGGCGGGTCACTATAATTCACCCCTCCACTTT
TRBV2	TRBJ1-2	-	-	CASNKAGDYGYTF	TGTGCCAGCAATAAAGCAGGGGATTATGGCTACACCTTC
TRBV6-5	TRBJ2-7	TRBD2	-	CASSYGGGDPREQYF	TGTGCCAGCAGTTACGGCGGGGGAGACCCTAGGGAGCAGTACTTC
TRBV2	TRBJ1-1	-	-	CASPRDLNTEAFF	TGTGCCAGTCCCAGGGACCTGAACACTGAAGCTTTCTTT
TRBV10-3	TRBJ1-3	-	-	CAIKQALGNTIYF	TGTGCCATCAAACAGGCCCTCGGAAACACCATATATTTT
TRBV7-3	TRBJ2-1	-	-	CASSLRLDGYNEQFF	TGTGCCAGCAGCTTAAGACTAGATGGTTACAATGAGCAGTTCTTC
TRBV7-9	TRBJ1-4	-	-	CASSFPSGGSEKLFF	TGTGCCAGCAGCTTCCCGAGCGGCGGAAGTGAAAAACTGTTTTTT
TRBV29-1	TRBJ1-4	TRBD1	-	CSVRQGEKLFF	TGCAGCGTGAGACAGGGGGAAAAACTGTTTTTT
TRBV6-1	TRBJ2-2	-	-	CASSELGSGELFF	TGTGCCAGCAGTGAATTAGGGTCCGGGGAGCTGTTTTTT
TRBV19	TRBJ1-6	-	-	CASKVGGEANSPLHF	TGTGCCAGTAAGGTAGGGGGTGAAGCTAATTCACCCCTCCACTTT
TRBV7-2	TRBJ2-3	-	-	CASSWTDSTDTQYF	TGTGCCAGCAGCTGGACAGATAGCACAGATACGCAGTATTTT
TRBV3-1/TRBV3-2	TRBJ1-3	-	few	CASSQDLAGRSGNTIYF	TGTGCCAGCAGCCAAGATCTGGCAGGTCGCTCTGGAAACACCATATATTTT
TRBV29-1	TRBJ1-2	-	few	CSVEAGNYGYTF	TGCAGCGTTGAAGCGGGGAACTATGGCTACACCTTC
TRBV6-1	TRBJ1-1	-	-	CASSEHGLYTEAFF	TGTGCCAGCAGTGAACACGGGTTGTACACTGAAGCTTTCTTT
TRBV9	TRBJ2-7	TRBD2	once	CASSAGTSGGARSYEQYF	TGTGCCAGCAGCGCCGGGACTAGCGGGGGGGCCCGTTCCTACGAGCAGTACTTC
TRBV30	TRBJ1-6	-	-	CAWSVDGQVFTALHF	TGTGCCTGGAGTGTTGATGGGCAGGTATTCACGGCCCTCCACTTT
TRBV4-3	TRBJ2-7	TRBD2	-	CASSPLLQRGANSYEQYF	TGCGCCAGCAGCCCATTATTACAGCGGGGGGCTAATTCATACGAGCAGTACTTC
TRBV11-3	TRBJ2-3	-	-	CASSPDPSSDTQYF	TGTGCCAGCAGCCCTGACCCCTCCTCAGATACGCAGTATTTT
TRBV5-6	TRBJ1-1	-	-	CASSLDRVTEAFF	TGTGCCAGCAGCTTGGACAGGGTCACTGAAGCTTTCTTT
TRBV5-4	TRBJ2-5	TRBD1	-	CASSGGQGARETQYF	TGTGCCAGCAGCGGGGGACAGGGGGCGAGGGAGACCCAGTACTTC
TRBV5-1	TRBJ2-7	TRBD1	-	CASSSGQGAREQYF	TGCGCCAGCAGCTCGGGACAGGGGGCGAGAGAGCAGTACTTC
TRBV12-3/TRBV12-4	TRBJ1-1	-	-	CASIGNTEAFF	TGTGCCAGCATCGGGAACACTGAAGCTTTCTTT
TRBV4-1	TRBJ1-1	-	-	CASSQRGAGSTEAFF	TGCGCCAGCAGCCAAAGGGGGGCAGGTAGTACTGAAGCTTTCTTT
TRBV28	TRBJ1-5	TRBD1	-	CASCRETGGSQPQHF	TGTGCCAGCTGTCGAGAGACAGGGGGCAGTCAGCCCCAGCATTTT
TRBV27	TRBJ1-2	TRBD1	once	CASSLGQGRSYGYTF	TGTGCCAGCAGTTTGGGACAGGGAAGAAGCTATGGCTACACCTTC
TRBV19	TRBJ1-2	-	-	CASSFDQGFYGYTF	TGTGCCAGTAGTTTCGACCAGGGGTTCTATGGCTACACCTTC
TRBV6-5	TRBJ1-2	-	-	CASSYTRTARGYTF	TGTGCCAGCAGTTACACCCGGACAGCGCGTGGCTACACCTTC
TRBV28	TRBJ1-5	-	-	CASSVRVYSQPQHF	TGTGCCAGCAGTGTTAGGGTTTACAGCCAGCCCCAGCATTTT
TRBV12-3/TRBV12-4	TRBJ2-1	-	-	CASNPGSYNEQFF	TGTGCCAGCAATCCCGGTAGTTACAATGAGCAGTTCTTC
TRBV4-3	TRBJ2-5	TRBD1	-	CASSSDRGFQETQYF	TGCGCCAGCAGCTCGGACAGGGGGTTCCAAGAGACCCAGTACTTC
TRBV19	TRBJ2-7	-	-	CASSQIKGTPSYEQYF	TGTGCCAGTAGTCAAATCAAGGGGACACCCTCCTACGAGCAGTACTTC
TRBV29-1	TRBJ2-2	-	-	CSVTQGSTGELFF	TGCAGCGTCACCCAGGGATCCACCGGGGAGCTGTTTTTT
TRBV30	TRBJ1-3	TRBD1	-	CAWSRDSSGNTIYF	TGTGCCTGGAGCCGGGACAGCTCTGGAAACACCATATATTTT
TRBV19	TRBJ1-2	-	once	CASSMGWDLNYGYTF	TGTGCCAGTAGTATGGGGTGGGACCTCAACTATGGCTACACCTTC
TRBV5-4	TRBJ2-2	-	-	CASSLTGNTGELFF	TGTGCCAGCAGCCTAACAGGGAACACCGGGGAGCTGTTTTTT
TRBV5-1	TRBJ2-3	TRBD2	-	CASSQLARTDTQYF	TGCGCCAGCAGCCAACTAGCGCGAACAGATACGCAGTATTTT
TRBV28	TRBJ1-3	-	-	CASRPTGNTIYF	TGTGCCAGCAGGCCCACCGGAAACACCATATATTTT
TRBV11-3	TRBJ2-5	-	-	CASSRDLQETQYF	TGTGCCAGCAGCCGGGACTTACAAGAGACCCAGTACTTC
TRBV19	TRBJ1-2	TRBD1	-	CASSIARTGGRGGYTF	TGTGCCAGTAGTATAGCCCGGACAGGGGGCAGGGGTGGCTACACCTTC
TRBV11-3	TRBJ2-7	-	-	CASSLTASYEQYF	TGTGCCAGCAGCTTAACTGCTTCCTACGAGCAGTACTTC
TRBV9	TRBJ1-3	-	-	CASSAGWLSGNTIYF	TGTGCCAGCAGCGCGGGATGGCTCTCTGGAAACACCATATATTTT
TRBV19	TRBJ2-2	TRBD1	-	CASSTPDRAGELFF	TGTGCCAGTAGTACGCCGGACAGGGCCGGGGAGCTGTTTTTT
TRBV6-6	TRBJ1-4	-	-	CASSQTGLEEKLFF	TGTGCCAGCAGCCAAACAGGGTTGGAGGAAAAACTGTTTTTT
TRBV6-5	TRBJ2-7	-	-	CASSYSDDGYEQYF	TGTGCCAGCAGTTACTCCGACGACGGGTACGAGCAGTACTTC
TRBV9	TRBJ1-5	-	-	CASSVDGQINQPQHF	TGTGCCAGCAGCGTTGACGGACAGATAAATCAGCCCCAGCATTTT